This T cell receptor (beta chain) was recovered during a study of cytomegalovirus exposure and HLA in healthy donors. General study results and limits: HLA alleles showed associations with 15,000 to 20,000 TCR beta sequences in a later analysis, at a 0.05 false discovery rate.

Primers included in the PCR were 60 Vbeta and 13 Jbeta primers. Generated by immunoSEQ multiplex PCR, the TCRdb table keeps only in-frame clones and is missing some. The sample holds under 110,000 clones, around 85% seen once. This clone has only one observation. As yet, its antigen is unknown. Specimen: PBMCs. This receptor was identified in a man aged 25 to 40 in good health and CMV-seronegative.

CDR3 DNA: TGTGCCAGCAGCTCCCTAAAGAGCCAGGGGGAAAACTATGGCTACACCTTC. It yields the protein CASSSLKSQGENYGYTF. This rearrangement joins TRBV11-2 to TRBJ1-2; 7 bases agree with TRBD1. The germline gives CDR1 SGHAT, CDR2 FQNNGV. Trimming removed 4 bases from V and 2 bases from J; junction bases left unmatched: 13. This CDR3 region has 17 residues.